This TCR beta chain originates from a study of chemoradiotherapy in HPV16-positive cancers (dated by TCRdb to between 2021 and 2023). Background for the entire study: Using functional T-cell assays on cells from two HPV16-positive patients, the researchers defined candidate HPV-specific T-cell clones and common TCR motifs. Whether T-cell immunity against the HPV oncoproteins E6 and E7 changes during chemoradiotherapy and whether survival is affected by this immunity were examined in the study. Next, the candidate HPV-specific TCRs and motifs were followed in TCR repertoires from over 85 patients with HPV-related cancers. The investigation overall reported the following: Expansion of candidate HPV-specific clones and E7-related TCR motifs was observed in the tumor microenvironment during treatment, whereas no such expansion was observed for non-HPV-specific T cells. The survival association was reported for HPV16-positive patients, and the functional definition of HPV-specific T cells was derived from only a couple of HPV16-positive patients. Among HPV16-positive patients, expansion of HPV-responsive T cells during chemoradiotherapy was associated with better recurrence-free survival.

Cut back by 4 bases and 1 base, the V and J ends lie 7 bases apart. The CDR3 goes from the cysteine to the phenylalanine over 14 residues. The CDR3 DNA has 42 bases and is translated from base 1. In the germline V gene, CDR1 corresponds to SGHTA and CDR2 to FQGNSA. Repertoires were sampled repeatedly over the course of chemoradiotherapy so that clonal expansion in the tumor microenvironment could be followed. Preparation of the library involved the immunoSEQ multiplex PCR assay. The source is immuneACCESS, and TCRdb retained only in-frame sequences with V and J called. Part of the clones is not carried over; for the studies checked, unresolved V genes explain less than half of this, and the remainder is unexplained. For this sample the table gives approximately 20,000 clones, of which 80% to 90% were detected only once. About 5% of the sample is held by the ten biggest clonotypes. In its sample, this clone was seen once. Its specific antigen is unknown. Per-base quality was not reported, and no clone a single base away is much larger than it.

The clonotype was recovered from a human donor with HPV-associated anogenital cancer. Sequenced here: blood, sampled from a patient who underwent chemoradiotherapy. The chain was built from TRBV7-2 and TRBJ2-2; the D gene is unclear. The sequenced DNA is TGTGCCAGCAGCTGGTACAAGAACACCGGGGAGCTGTTTTTT. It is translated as CASSWYKNTGELFF.